The source of this T cell receptor beta chain is a study of OX40 agonist ivuxolimab in advanced cancers. Some clones are missing from TCRdb's copy, which holds only in-frame ones; the method was immunoSEQ multiplex PCR. The repertoire holds roughly 49,000 clones, with around nine tenths as singletons. CDR3 length: 18 amino acids. V gave up 6 bases and J gave up 1 base, with 25 bases separating them. Germline CDR1 MNHEY, CDR2 SMNVEV (reference sequence). The receptor's source is an adult with an advanced solid tumor such as melanoma, head and neck, liver or kidney cancer. The specimen was CD4+ or CD8+ T cells sorted from blood, collected in a trial of the OX40 agonist ivuxolimab. The chain recombines TRBV27 with TRBJ2-7; D is possibly TRBD1 (6 bases). The CDR3 DNA reads as TGTGCCAGCAGGTCCATACTCGTACAGGGTAGAGGTTCCTACGAGCAGTACTTC. Translating gives CASRSILVQGRGSYEQYF.